Below are 30 T cell receptor beta chains sequenced from a single sample in a study of cytomegalovirus exposure and HLA in healthy donors. The PCR contained 60 Vbeta and 13 Jbeta primers. Profiled with immunoSEQ multiplex PCR; TCRdb holds only in-frame clones, not every one. This repertoire comprises more than 95,000 clones; its ten largest clones make up 1%. Sequenced: PBMCs. These receptors were taken from a man aged 18 to 29 in good health and CMV-seronegative.

On this clone: An end of the junction does not agree with germline; a read error may underlie this. CDR3 coding DNA: TGTGCCACCAGTTTCGCAGTGAACACTGAAGCTTTCTTT. Translation: CATSFAVNTEAFF. This sequence joins TRBV25-1 and TRBJ1-1; D not certain. Germline loops: CDR1 MGHDK, CDR2 SYGVNS. The CDR3 contains 13 residues. Looking up the rest from reference TRBV25-1 and TRBJ1-1 gives the full variable domain: EADIYQTPRYLVIGTGKKITLECSQTMGHDKMYWYQQDPGMELHLIHYSYGVNSTEKGDLSSESTVSRIRTEHFPLTLESARPSHTSQYLCATSFAVNTEAFFGQGTRLTVV.

The J gene is TRBJ2-7, the V gene TRBV7-8, with TRBD1 identical over 9 bases. Germline CDR1 SGHVS, CDR2 FQNEAQ. Trimming took 4 bases from V and 0 from J; bases not matched to a gene: 4. The CDR3 spans 15 residues. The CDR3 sequence: CASSSPGQGSYEQYF. Here the CDR3 DNA reads TGTGCCAGCAGCTCCCCGGGACAGGGCTCCTACGAGCAGTACTTC. The whole variable domain, filled in from reference TRBV7-8 and TRBJ2-7, reads GAGVSQSPRYKVAKRGQDVALRCDPISGHVSLFWYQQALGQGPEFLTYFQNEAQLDKSGLPSDRFFAERPEGSVSTLKIQRTQQEDSAVYLCASSSPGQGSYEQYFGPGTRLTVT.

This rearrangement joins TRBV25-1 to TRBJ1-1, with a tentative D call TRBD1 (5 bases). This CDR3 is 11 amino acids long. Germline values: CDR1 MGHDK, CDR2 SYGVNS. Trimming pared 5 bases from V and 7 bases from J, leaving 8 bases between. The CDR3 DNA follows: TGTGCCAGCAGTTACCAGGGTGAAGCTTTCTTT. Translated, it gives CASSYQGEAFF. Variable domain in full (rest from reference TRBV25-1 and TRBJ1-1): EADIYQTPRYLVIGTGKKITLECSQTMGHDKMYWYQQDPGMELHLIHYSYGVNSTEKGDLSSESTVSRIRTEHFPLTLESARPSHTSQYLCASSYQGEAFFGQGTRLTVV.

The chain carries TRBV5-1 and TRBJ2-5; D gene uncertain. The germline V and J ends were trimmed by 0 bases and 3 bases, with 9 bases remaining between them. The germline V gene has CDR1 SGHRS and CDR2 YFSETQ. The CDR3 covers 14 residues. CDR3 sequence (DNA): TGCGCCAGCAGCTTGGGACTGTATAAAGAGACCCAGTACTTC. Translating gives CASSLGLYKETQYF.

The gene calls are TRBV19 and TRBJ1-1, with 7 positions matching TRBD1. V lost 6 bases, J lost 8 bases, and 3 bases stayed unmatched. CDR3 length equals 11 residues. Germline V gene data show CDR1 as LNHDA and CDR2 as SQIVND (reference sequence). The CDR3 sequence: CASRWTGEAFF. CDR3 DNA: TGTGCCAGTAGATGGACAGGAGAAGCTTTCTTT.

The chain uses TRBV27 and TRBJ2-1; D is uncertain. Germline V gene lookup returns CDR1 MNHEY and CDR2 SMNVEV (reference sequence). V was clipped by 4 bases and J by 6 bases, with 10 bases between them. This CDR3 is 13 amino acids long. CDR3 DNA sequence: TGTGCCAGCAGTTCACAACCCCGCAATGAGCAGTTCTTC. Translating it yields CASSSQPRNEQFF.

As to this clone: A junction boundary mismatches the germline segment, possibly from a read error. This CDR3 is CSVEGQGGEAFF. The DNA for the CDR3 is TGCAGCGTGGAAGGACAGGGTGGAGAAGCTTTCTTT. J is TRBJ1-1 and V is TRBV29-1, with 8 bases identical to TRBD1. The CDR3 is made up of 12 amino acids. Germline loops: CDR1 SQVTM, CDR2 ANQGSEA.

The chain links TRBV6-1 to TRBJ1-5; TRBD1 agrees at 8 bases. The CDR3 has 14 residues. CDR1 is MNHNS, CDR2 SASEGT, per germline. With 7 bases clipped from V and 1 base from J, the junction kept 3 bases outside the gene matches. As DNA, the CDR3 is TGTGCCAGCACCGACAGGGGAAGCAATCAGCCCCAGCATTTT. Its translation is CASTDRGSNQPQHF.

The rearrangement uses TRBV29-1 and TRBJ2-3, with D possibly matching TRBD2 (6 bases). Trimming removed 5 bases from V and 1 base from J, with 10 bases in between. The CDR3 totals 13 residues. Per germline, CDR1 SQVTM and CDR2 ANQGSEA. The CDR3 sequence is CSVSWGGTDTQYF. CDR3 nucleotides: TGCAGCGTTTCATGGGGGGGCACAGATACGCAGTATTTT.

The V call is TRBV5-6, the J call TRBJ1-3, with 8 positions matching TRBD1. The V gene end was trimmed by 4 bases and the J gene end by 2 bases; junction bases not matched to a gene: 14. This CDR3 has 18 amino acids. Per the germline V gene, CDR1 is SGHDT and CDR2 is YYEEEE. CDR3 nucleotide sequence: TGTGCCAGCAGCGTTGGACAGGGATTGGCCGGTACTGGAAACACCATATATTTT. This gives the protein CASSVGQGLAGTGNTIYF.

V and J are TRBV15 and TRBJ1-2; D is perhaps TRBD1 (5 bases). This CDR3 comprises 15 residues. V lost 5 bases to trimming and J lost 0 bases, with 13 bases between them. CDR1 is LNHNV, CDR2 YYDKDF, per germline (reference sequence). For the CDR3, the DNA is TGTGCCACCAGCGAGCGGGACGGACCTAACTATGGCTACACCTTC. This translates into CATSERDGPNYGYTF. Full variable domain (outside the CDR3, taken from reference TRBV15 and TRBJ1-2): DAMVIQNPRYQVTQFGKPVTLSCSQTLNHNVMYWYQQKSSQAPKLLFHYYDKDFNNEADTPDNFQSRRPNTSFCFLDIRSPGLGDTAMYLCATSERDGPNYGYTFGSGTRLTVV.

V gene TRBV6-1 combines with J gene TRBJ1-6; no reliable D call. CDR1 is MNHNS, CDR2 SASEGT, per germline. With 4 bases removed from V and 12 bases from J, the gap between germline ends came to 10 bases. The CDR3 loop spans 12 amino acids. The CDR3 is CASSATIIPLHF. In DNA form, the CDR3 reads TGTGCCAGCAGTGCCACAATTATACCCCTCCACTTT.

This sequence joins TRBV23-1 and TRBJ2-1; 11 bases align to TRBD2. TRBV23-1 is given ORF status, its function remaining uncertain. The ends lost 3 bases at V and 2 bases at J; junction bases unmatched: 3. This CDR3 contains 16 residues. CDR3 loop: CASSHLTSGTYNEQFF. Here the CDR3 DNA reads TGCGCCAGCAGTCATTTGACTAGCGGGACCTACAATGAGCAGTTCTTC.

The J gene is TRBJ2-7, the V gene TRBV5-1; 9 bases map to TRBD1. J was trimmed by 6 bases and V by 0 bases; bases with no gene match: 1. Germline V gene data show CDR1 as SGHRS and CDR2 as YFSETQ. CDR3 length equals 13 residues. The CDR3 DNA is TGCGCCAGCAGCTTGGCGACAGGGGGCGAGCAGTACTTC. Encoded protein: CASSLATGGEQYF.

The V and J genes are TRBV30 and TRBJ2-1, with D possibly matching TRBD1 (6 bases). The CDR3 contains 13 residues. The germline gives CDR1 GTSNPN, CDR2 SVGIG (reference sequence). Trimming removed 0 bases from V and 10 bases from J, with 13 bases in between. CDR3 protein: CAWSVEGVTEQFF. CDR3 bases: TGTGCCTGGAGTGTAGAGGGGGTGACGGAGCAGTTCTTC.

This chain uses TRBV5-1 with TRBJ2-1; D unclear. Germline values: CDR1 SGHRS, CDR2 YFSETQ. CDR3 length equals 17 residues. Trimming took off 3 bases at V and 4 bases at J, with 20 bases between the two ends. The CDR3, as DNA: TGCGCCAGCAGCTCGCCGCAGGCCGACGTCTTTTACAATGAGCAGTTCTTC. Protein product: CASSSPQADVFYNEQFF.

This chain uses TRBV4-1 with TRBJ1-4; TRBD1 is a possible D gene (5 bases). The germline V gene has CDR1 MGHRA and CDR2 YSYEKL. V was pared by 2 bases and J by 3 bases, with 10 bases between. The length of the CDR3 is 15 residues. The CDR3 bases are TGCGCCAGCAGCCAACAGGGAGGCGCTAATGAAAAACTGTTTTTT. The encoded protein is CASSQQGGANEKLFF.

The V and J genes are TRBV7-2 and TRBJ1-5, with a tentative D call TRBD1 (5 bases). The CDR3 is made up of 15 amino acids. V was clipped by 3 bases and J by 1 base, with 10 bases between them. The germline V gene has CDR1 SGHTA and CDR2 FQGNSA. The CDR3: CASSFDGGSNQPQHF. The DNA of the CDR3 is TGTGCCAGCAGCTTTGACGGGGGGAGCAATCAGCCCCAGCATTTT.

The rearrangement uses TRBV2 and TRBJ2-7; the match to TRBD1 covers 10 bases. Losses at the gene ends were 7 bases for V and 5 bases for J; bases not matched to a gene: 5. This CDR3 has 13 residues. CDR1 and CDR2 (germline): SNHLY, FYNNEI. CDR3 nucleotides: TGTGCCAGCACCGGGACAGGGGTCAACGAGCAGTACTTC. Translated: CASTGTGVNEQYF.

The CDR3 region is CASSPDFQGTEAFF. The CDR3 nucleotides are TGTGCCAGCTCACCAGACTTCCAGGGTACTGAAGCTTTCTTT. V and J are TRBV18 and TRBJ1-1; a weak D match, TRBD1 (5 bases). The CDR3 covers 14 residues. Deletions cut 2 bases from V and 5 bases from J, with 12 bases between. Germline V gives CDR1 KGHSH, CDR2 LQKENI.

The chain links TRBV6-5 to TRBJ1-2, with D perhaps TRBD1 (5 bases). Trimming pared 6 bases from V and 2 bases from J, leaving 10 bases between. Germline lookup yields CDR1 MNHEY and CDR2 SVGAGI. This CDR3 spans 13 amino acids. The CDR3 loop is CASRFSGNYGYTF. The CDR3 coding sequence is TGTGCCAGCAGGTTCTCAGGGAACTATGGCTACACCTTC.

J is TRBJ2-1 and V is TRBV18, with 12 positions matching TRBD2. In germline, CDR1 is KGHSH, CDR2 LQKENI. CDR3 size: 18 residues. V lost 5 bases and J lost 2; bases outside the gene matches: 10. The CDR3 spells CASSIRLAGDGAYNEQFF. The CDR3 nucleotides read TGTGCCAGCTCAATCCGACTAGCGGGAGACGGGGCCTACAATGAGCAGTTCTTC.

The rearrangement links TRBV11-3 to TRBJ1-1; D unresolved. CDR1 SGHNT and CDR2 YENEEA come from the germline V gene. Trimming pared 3 bases from V and 0 bases from J, leaving 5 bases between. The CDR3 covers 13 residues. The CDR3 here is CASSLRMNTEAFF. The CDR3 DNA follows: TGTGCCAGCAGCTTGCGGATGAACACTGAAGCTTTCTTT.

This rearrangement joins TRBV9 to TRBJ1-1; TRBD1 agrees at 8 bases. The V gene's germline CDR1 is SGDLS and CDR2 YYNGEE. The CDR3 is 15 amino acids. After removal of 4 bases from V and 4 bases from J, the junction contained 9 bases not matched to a gene. The CDR3 reads CASSKQGQGVTEAFF. CDR3 nucleotides: TGTGCCAGCAGCAAACAAGGACAGGGCGTCACTGAAGCTTTCTTT.

The chain links TRBV2 to TRBJ2-7; D is unclear. V was cut by 5 bases and J by 5 bases, with 10 bases left in between. Germline V gene lookup returns CDR1 SNHLY and CDR2 FYNNEI. The CDR3 extends over 12 amino acids. CDR3 amino acids: CASSQTPDEQYF. The CDR3 region has the DNA TGTGCCAGCAGTCAGACACCGGACGAGCAGTACTTC.

The rearrangement uses TRBV5-1 and TRBJ2-2, with TRBD1 as a possible D gene (6 bases). The germline V and J ends were trimmed by 6 bases and 3 bases, with 12 bases remaining between them. The CDR3 consists of 14 residues. The germline CDR1 and CDR2 sequences are SGHRS and YFSETQ. CDR3 DNA sequence: TGCGCCAGCACATCAGGGGCGGACACCGGGGAGCTGTTTTTT. This gives the protein CASTSGADTGELFF.

The chain employs TRBV11-1 and TRBJ2-1; D is uncertain. In germline, CDR1 is SGHAT, CDR2 FQDESV (reference sequence). The germline V and J ends were trimmed by 3 bases and 6 bases, with 15 bases remaining between them. The CDR3 runs to 15 residues. The CDR3 DNA follows: TGTGCCAGCAGCTTCTTGAGAACCTCTGGCAATGAGCAGTTCTTC. It codes for CASSFLRTSGNEQFF.

The gene calls are TRBV29-1 and TRBJ1-2; no firm D call. CDR1 is SQVTM, CDR2 ANQGSEA, per germline. This CDR3 spans 15 amino acids. V lost 0 bases and J lost 4, with 15 bases in between. CDR3 in DNA: TGCAGCGTTGAAGATCTAAACTTAGGAGCCTATGGCTACACCTTC. Residues: CSVEDLNLGAYGYTF. The full variable domain, with the rest looked up from reference TRBV29-1 and TRBJ1-2, is SAVISQKPSRDICQRGTSLTIQCQVDSQVTMMFWYRQQPGQSLTLIATANQGSEATYESGFVIDKFPISRPNLTFSTLTVSNMSPEDSSIYLCSVEDLNLGAYGYTFGSGTRLTVV.

The CDR3 sequence is CASRGDRSYTGELFF. The DNA of the CDR3 is TGTGCCAGTAGGGGGGACAGGAGCTACACCGGGGAGCTGTTTTTT. The chain employs TRBV19 and TRBJ2-2; 8 bases match TRBD1. The CDR3 consists of 15 residues. In germline, CDR1 is LNHDA, CDR2 SQIVND (reference sequence). V trimming: 6 bases; J trimming: 3 bases; junction bases outside the gene matches: 6.

V is TRBV27 and J is TRBJ1-2; D gene uncertain. CDR1 MNHEY and CDR2 SMNVEV come from the germline V gene (reference sequence). The CDR3 is made up of 13 amino acids. The ends were cut back, 3 bases at V and 4 bases at J, with 9 bases in the middle. For the CDR3, the DNA is TGTGCCAGCAGTTTCGGCGGATCCTATGGCTACACCTTC. Its translation: CASSFGGSYGYTF.